This T cell receptor (beta chain) was retrieved from a study of spatial heterogeneity in lung cancer. Study details: Averaged across combinations, each unique TCR and UMI pairing appeared more than ten times in raw reads, which were uncorrected.

TCR cDNA molecules were tagged individually, and each one carried a unique molecular identifier. TCRdb recomputed calls from the 5' RACE reads with MiXCR, one row per CDR3 protein. The sample lists around 110,000 distinct CDR3 sequences; 9% to 15% were seen once. The sample's time point: blood at routine non-recurrence follow-up after resection. The authors sequenced whole RNA from tumor, nontumor lung or frozen PBMC without sorting. V was clipped by 2 bases and J by 5 bases, with 13 bases between them. This CDR3 spans 14 amino acids. Germline CDR1 reads MNHEY; CDR2 reads SVGEGT. Specimen: PBMCs, collected at follow-up. The chain couples TRBV6-2 or TRBV6-3 to TRBJ2-7; no firm D call. The receptor was derived from a male donor with early-stage non-small cell lung cancer. The CDR3 loop is CASSYATNLHEQYF. CDR3 bases: TGTGCCAGCAGTTACGCGACAAACCTGCACGAGCAGTACTTC.